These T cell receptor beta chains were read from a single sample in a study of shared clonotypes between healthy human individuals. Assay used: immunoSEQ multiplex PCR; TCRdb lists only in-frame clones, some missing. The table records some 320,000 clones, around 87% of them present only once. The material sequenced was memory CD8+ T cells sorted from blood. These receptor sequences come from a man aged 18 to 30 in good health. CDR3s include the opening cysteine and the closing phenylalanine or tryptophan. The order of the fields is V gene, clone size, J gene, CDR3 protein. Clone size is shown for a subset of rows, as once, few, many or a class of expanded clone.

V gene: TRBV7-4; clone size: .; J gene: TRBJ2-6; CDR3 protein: CASSYVTVSGANVLTF
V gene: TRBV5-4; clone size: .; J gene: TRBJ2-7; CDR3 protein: CASSLETDYEQYF
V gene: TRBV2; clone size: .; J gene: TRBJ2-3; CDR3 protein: CASRRGGPDTDTQYF
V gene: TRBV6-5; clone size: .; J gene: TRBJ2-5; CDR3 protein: CASSNQGPEETQYF
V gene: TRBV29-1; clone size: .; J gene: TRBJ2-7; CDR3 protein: CSVLDTRHSYEQYF
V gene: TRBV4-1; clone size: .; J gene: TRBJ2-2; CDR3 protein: CASSLRADYTGELFF
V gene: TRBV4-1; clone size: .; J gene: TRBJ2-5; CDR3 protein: CASRSDRGETQYF
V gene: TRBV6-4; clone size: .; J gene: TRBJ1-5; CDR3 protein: CASGVGRGLYQPQHF
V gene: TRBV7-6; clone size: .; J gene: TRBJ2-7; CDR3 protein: CASSAKPGQGAVYEQYF
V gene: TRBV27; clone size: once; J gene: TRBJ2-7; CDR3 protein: CATSAGGNEQYF
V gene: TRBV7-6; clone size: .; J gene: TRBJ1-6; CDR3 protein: CASSPAGQYNSPLHF
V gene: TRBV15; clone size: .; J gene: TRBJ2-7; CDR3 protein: CATAGEGSYEQYF
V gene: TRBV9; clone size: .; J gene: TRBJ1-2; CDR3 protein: CASSVAVALPPPTDGHNYGYTF
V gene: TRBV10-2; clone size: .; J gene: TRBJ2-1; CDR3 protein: CASRPGQATIYNEQFF
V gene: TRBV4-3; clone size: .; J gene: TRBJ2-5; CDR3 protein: CASSQEVLSVAQYF
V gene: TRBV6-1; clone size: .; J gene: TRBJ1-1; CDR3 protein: CASRGDRFGAFF
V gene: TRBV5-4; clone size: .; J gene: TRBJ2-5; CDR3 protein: CASSQTSEKETQYF
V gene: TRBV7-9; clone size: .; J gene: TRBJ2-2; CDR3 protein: CASGGWRATGELFF
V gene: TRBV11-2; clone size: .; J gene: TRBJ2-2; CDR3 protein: CASSPTSGGGHTGELFF
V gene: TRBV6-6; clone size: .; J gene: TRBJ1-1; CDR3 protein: CASSYSSTEAFF
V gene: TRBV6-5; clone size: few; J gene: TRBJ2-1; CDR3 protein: CASPGGQYEQFF
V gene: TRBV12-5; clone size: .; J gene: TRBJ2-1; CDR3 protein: CASGLPPRTGYFGYNEQFF
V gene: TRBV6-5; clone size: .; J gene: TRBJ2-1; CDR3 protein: CASSWGQGDEQFF
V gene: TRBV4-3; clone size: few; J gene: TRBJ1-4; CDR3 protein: CASSPTSATNEKLFF
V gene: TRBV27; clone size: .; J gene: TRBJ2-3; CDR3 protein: CASSLLGVQGTDTQYF
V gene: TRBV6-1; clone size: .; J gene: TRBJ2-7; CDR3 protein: CASSEYQITYEQYF
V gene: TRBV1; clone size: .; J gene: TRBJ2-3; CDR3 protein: CTSSQEGGGRDTQYF
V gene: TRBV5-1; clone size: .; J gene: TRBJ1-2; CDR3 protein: CASSLGRTGQGYTF
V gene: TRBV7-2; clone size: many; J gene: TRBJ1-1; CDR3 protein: CASSLSPGNTEAFF
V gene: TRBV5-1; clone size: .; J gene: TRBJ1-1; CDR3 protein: CASSFETRGTEAFF
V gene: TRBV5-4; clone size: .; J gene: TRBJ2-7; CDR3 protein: CASSLRGTSYEQYF
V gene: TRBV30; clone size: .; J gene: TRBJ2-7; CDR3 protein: CAWSVTGGYEQYF
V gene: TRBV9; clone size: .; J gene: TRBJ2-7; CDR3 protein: CASSPTDGGYEQYF
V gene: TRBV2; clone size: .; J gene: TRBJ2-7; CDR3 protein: CASSEGGEGLPASYEQYF
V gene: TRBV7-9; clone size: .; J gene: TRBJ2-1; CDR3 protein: CASSLGLAEVDEQFF
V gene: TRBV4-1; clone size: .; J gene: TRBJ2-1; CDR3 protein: CASSQAATSWQFF